The 27 T cell receptor beta chains listed next were all sequenced from one sample in a study of Ad26.COV2.S vaccination and SARS-CoV-2 variants. The repertoire was sequenced with immunoSEQ multiplex PCR; TCRdb's copy has only in-frame clones and lacks some. Here the sample spans a few hundred thousand clones, around 87% being singletons. Treatment given: roughly 20 received Ad26.COV2.S at low or high dose, single or two shots; 5 received placebo; per-sample allocation not given. The study sampled participants on day 63 after the first vaccine or placebo injection. Sequenced material: peripheral blood, taken in a trial of Ad26.COV2.S vaccine versus placebo. The receptor set was obtained from a person aged 18-65 years who received the Ad26.COV2.S COVID-19 vaccine or a placebo.

The chain recombines TRBV24-1 with TRBJ2-3; no clear D gene. CDR3 length: 13 residues. Germline CDR1 is KGHDR and CDR2 is SFDVKD. Trimming shortened V by 1 base and J by 8 bases, and 9 bases separated the two germline ends. The CDR3 is CATSDFGLGTQYF. Here the CDR3 DNA reads TGTGCCACCAGTGATTTCGGGCTGGGTACGCAGTATTTT.

This chain uses TRBV2 with TRBJ2-3; 8 nucleotides agree with TRBD1. Germline CDR1 is SNHLY and CDR2 is FYNNEI. The CDR3 is 12 residues long. The trim removed 11 bases at V and 2 bases at J, leaving 3 bases unmatched. CDR3 loop: CAGQGATDTQYF. In DNA, the CDR3 is TGTGCCGGACAGGGAGCCACAGATACGCAGTATTTT.

This chain connects TRBV7-3 to TRBJ2-3, with TRBD2 identical over 13 bases. V trimming: 1 base; J trimming: 0 bases; junction bases outside the gene matches: 7. The CDR3 sequence is 19 residues long. Germline CDR1 reads SGHTA; CDR2 reads FQGTGA. As DNA, the CDR3 is TGTGCCAGCAGCTTAAGGGCGACTAGCGGGGGGATTAGCACAGATACGCAGTATTTT. Translation gives CASSLRATSGGISTDTQYF.

This rearrangement joins TRBV5-4 to TRBJ1-1; D ambiguous. CDR3 size: 13 residues. Between the trimmed V and J ends, which lost 6 bases and 6 bases, there was a span of 15 bases. In germline, CDR1 is SGHNT, CDR2 YYREEE (reference sequence). Written as DNA, the CDR3 is TGTGCCAGCATCCCGTGGAAAGGGTCTGAAGCTTTCTTT. Residues: CASIPWKGSEAFF.

The chain is built from TRBV6-5 and TRBJ2-1, with D maybe TRBD2 (6 bases). The CDR3 totals 14 residues. CDR1 and CDR2 (germline): MNHEY, SVGAGI. The V gene lost 6 bases and the J gene lost 6 bases, with 15 bases spanning the gap. CDR3 region: CASRVSGGINEQFF. CDR3 nucleotide sequence: TGTGCCAGCAGGGTTTCCGGGGGTATCAATGAGCAGTTCTTC.

The J gene is TRBJ2-1, the V gene TRBV3-1 (or the pseudogene TRBV3-2), with D possibly being TRBD1 (6 bases). Germline CDR1 LGHDT, CDR2 YNNKEL (reference sequence). Trimming removed 1 base at V and 3 bases at J, with 10 bases between. The CDR3 has 15 residues. The CDR3 loop reads CASSQGPDSYNEQFF. CDR3 in DNA: TGTGCCAGCAGCCAAGGCCCGGACAGCTACAATGAGCAGTTCTTC.

This chain connects TRBV30 to TRBJ1-2; D gene ambiguous. The CDR3 spans 12 residues. Trimming left V 4 bases short and J 1 base short, with 7 bases between. Germline V gene data show CDR1 as GTSNPN and CDR2 as SVGIG (reference sequence). The CDR3 sequence: CAWTVGNYGYTF. The CDR3 DNA follows: TGTGCCTGGACCGTAGGTAACTATGGCTACACCTTC.

The chain joins TRBV30 to TRBJ2-7; D uncertain. Germline loops: CDR1 GTSNPN, CDR2 SVGIG (reference sequence). The CDR3 extends over 12 amino acids. V was pared by 5 bases and J by 2 bases, with 10 bases between. The CDR3 DNA follows: TGTGCCTGGGGGCTGGCTACCTACGAGCAGTACTTC. Translated: CAWGLATYEQYF.

The chain uses TRBV14 and TRBJ1-2, with 7 bases identical to TRBD1. The length of the CDR3 is 14 residues. Trimming at V came to 1 base and at J to 2 bases, leaving 1 base not matched to a gene. Germline CDR1 and CDR2: SGHDN and FVKESK. Here the CDR3 DNA reads TGTGCCAGCAGCCAAGGGGGACAGAACTATGGCTACACCTTC. This translates into CASSQGGQNYGYTF.

Remarks on this clone: Distinct nucleotide sequences in the sample also encode this CDR3. The rearrangement links TRBV5-4 to TRBJ2-7, with TRBD1 matching over 10 bases. Trimming cost V 4 bases and J 2 bases; bases outside gene matches: 3. The CDR3 spans 14 residues. Germline V gene data show CDR1 as SGHNT and CDR2 as YYREEE (reference sequence). The CDR3 loop is CASSPGQGAYEQYF. CDR3 coding DNA: TGTGCCAGCAGCCCCGGACAGGGGGCCTACGAGCAGTACTTC.

This clone appeared a single time. The J gene is TRBJ1-3, the V gene TRBV28; 9 bases map to TRBD1. The CDR3 spans 15 residues. Trimming cost V 5 bases and J 4 bases; bases outside gene matches: 6. Germline assignment: CDR1 MDHEN and CDR2 SYDVKM. CDR3 region: CASSTEGTGGNTIYF. In DNA, the CDR3 is TGTGCCAGCAGTACCGAAGGGACAGGGGGAAACACCATATATTTT. The full variable domain, its missing parts supplied by reference TRBV28 and TRBJ1-3, is DVKVTQSSRYLVKRTGEKVFLECVQDMDHENMFWYRQDPGLGLRLIYFSYDVKMKEKGDIPEGYSVSREKKERFSLILESASTNQTSMYLCASSTEGTGGNTIYFGEGSWLTVV.

The chain combines TRBV6-7 with TRBJ2-7, with D hard to call. TRBV6-7 is an open reading frame whose function is uncertain. CDR3 length equals 16 residues. V lost 0 bases to trimming and J lost 3 bases, with 15 bases between them. The CDR3 coding sequence is TGTGCCAGCAGTTACTCGACGCGGATCTCGGACTACGAGCAGTACTTC. Its translation: CASSYSTRISDYEQYF.

Details on this clone: The sample carries other DNA sequences with the same CDR3. The chain recombines TRBV11-3 with TRBJ2-2; 7 nucleotides match TRBD2. This CDR3 is 16 amino acids long. Trimming took 4 bases from V and 7 from J; bases not matched to a gene: 12. In germline, CDR1 is SGHNT, CDR2 YENEEA. Here the CDR3 DNA reads TGTGCCAGCAGCTCCCCCCGGGGGGATAGGAGCGGGGAGCTGTTTTTT. As protein: CASSSPRGDRSGELFF.

Here the CDR3 DNA reads TGTGCCAGCCGCGGACGGGACTTGGGCACTGAAGCTTTCTTT. Its translation: CASRGRDLGTEAFF. This rearrangement joins TRBV28 to TRBJ1-1; tentative D call: TRBD1 (5 bases). The CDR3 sequence is 14 residues long. V was pared by 8 bases and J by 4 bases, with 17 bases between. Germline V gene lookup returns CDR1 MDHEN and CDR2 SYDVKM.

The V gene is TRBV7-3, the J gene TRBJ2-7, with D unclear. Trimming took off 5 bases at V and 2 bases at J, with 16 bases between the two ends. CDR1 and CDR2 (germline): SGHTA, FQGTGA. The CDR3 covers 15 residues. DNA of the CDR3: TGTGCCAGCAGCCTCATTCCGACACCGACCTACGAGCAGTACTTC. Encoded protein: CASSLIPTPTYEQYF. Full variable domain (rest looked up from reference TRBV7-3 and TRBJ2-7): GAGVSQTPSNKVTEKGKYVELRCDPISGHTALYWYRQSLGQGPEFLIYFQGTGAADDSGLPNDRFFAVRPEGSVSTLKIQRTERGDSAVYLCASSLIPTPTYEQYFGPGTRLTVT.

V usage is TRBV28 and J usage is TRBJ2-3, with a weak D call TRBD2 (5 bases). Germline lookup yields CDR1 MDHEN and CDR2 SYDVKM. The V end lost 6 bases, the J end lost 2 bases, and 15 bases lay between the germline ends. This CDR3 is 15 amino acids long. In DNA form, the CDR3 reads TGTGCCAGCAGCACCTCCCGACTACCCACAGATACGCAGTATTTT. This sequence encodes CASSTSRLPTDTQYF.

This chain joins TRBV6-1 and TRBJ1-1; D remains ambiguous. The CDR3 length is 12 residues. V shed 0 bases and J shed 8 bases, with 7 bases lying between them. The germline V gene has CDR1 MNHNS and CDR2 SASEGT. The chain's CDR3 is CASSEAQDEAFF. The CDR3 DNA reads as TGTGCCAGCAGTGAAGCGCAAGACGAAGCTTTCTTT.

The rearrangement links TRBV6-5 to TRBJ2-7; perhaps TRBD1 as D (5 bases). V dropped 7 bases and J dropped 5 bases, with 21 bases sitting between them. From germline, CDR1 is MNHEY and CDR2 SVGAGI. This CDR3 comprises 15 residues. The CDR3 DNA follows: TGTGCCAGCACACAACTCAGGGATTCTTCCCACGAGCAGTACTTC. The encoded protein is CASTQLRDSSHEQYF.

The chain uses TRBV5-6 and TRBJ1-5; tentatively, D is TRBD1 (5 bases). Trimming left V 4 bases short and J 1 base short, with 18 bases between. Per the germline V gene, CDR1 is SGHDT and CDR2 is YYEEEE. There are 17 residues in the CDR3. The CDR3 DNA sequence: TGTGCCAGCAGCCAGGGTGGGAGGAGTATAAGCAATCAGCCCCAGCATTTT. It translates to CASSQGGRSISNQPQHF.

The chain employs TRBV7-2 and TRBJ2-3; D unresolved. CDR1 and CDR2 from the germline V gene are SGHTA and FQGNSA. Trimming took 2 bases from V and 0 from J, leaving 9 bases between them. The CDR3 extends over 15 amino acids. The CDR3 DNA sequence: TGTGCCAGCAGCTTAACAGCCGTTAGCACAGATACGCAGTATTTT. Translation gives CASSLTAVSTDTQYF. The whole variable domain, filled in from reference TRBV7-2 and TRBJ2-3, reads GAGVSQSPSNKVTEKGKDVELRCDPISGHTALYWYRQSLGQGLEFLIYFQGNSAPDKSGLPSDRFSAERTGGSVSTLTIQRTQQEDSAVYLCASSLTAVSTDTQYFGPGTRLTVL.

The rearrangement links TRBV7-6 to TRBJ2-2; 7 positions agree with TRBD2. V lost 8 bases to trimming and J lost 4 bases; unmatched junction nucleotides: 10. Germline V gene sequence: CDR1 SGHVS, CDR2 FNYEAQ. The CDR3 sequence is 15 residues long. The CDR3 loop reads CASWEGFALTGELFF. The CDR3 DNA reads TGTGCCAGCTGGGAGGGGTTCGCCCTCACCGGGGAGCTGTTTTTT. Full variable domain (outside the CDR3, taken from reference TRBV7-6 and TRBJ2-2): GAGVSQSPRYKVTKRGQDVALRCDPISGHVSLYWYRQALGQGPEFLTYFNYEAQQDKSGLPNDRFSAERPEGSISTLTIQRTEQRDSAMYRCASWEGFALTGELFFGEGSRLTVL.

This clone appeared a few times. The rearrangement joins TRBV11-3 to TRBJ2-7; no definite D call. Trimming removed 1 base at V and 8 bases at J, with 9 bases between. CDR3 length: 12 amino acids. CDR1 is SGHNT, CDR2 YENEEA, per germline. The CDR3 protein is CASSLVDSKQYF. The CDR3 DNA reads TGTGCCAGCAGCTTAGTAGACTCAAAGCAGTACTTC.

This clone has a single count. The rearrangement links TRBV27 to TRBJ2-7; D could derive from TRBD1 or TRBD2 (5 bases each). The CDR3 contains 13 residues. Germline loops: CDR1 MNHEY, CDR2 SMNVEV (reference sequence). Trimming shortened V by 5 bases and J by 2 bases, and 10 bases separated the two germline ends. CDR3 amino acids: CASSPGATYEQYF. CDR3 nucleotides: TGTGCCAGCAGTCCCGGGGCAACCTACGAGCAGTACTTC.

The CDR3 DNA reads TGTGCCAGCAGCTTCCGGGACAGGGGGATCCAAGAGACCCAGTACTTC. This gives the protein CASSFRDRGIQETQYF. The chain combines TRBV7-9 with TRBJ2-5, with 11 positions matching TRBD1. V dropped 3 bases and J dropped 1; count of bases not matched to a gene: 4. Germline V gene lookup returns CDR1 SEHNR and CDR2 FQNEAQ (reference sequence). This CDR3 contains 16 residues.

This chain joins TRBV28 and TRBJ2-7; no reliable D call. CDR1 MDHEN and CDR2 SYDVKM come from the germline V gene. The CDR3 extends over 13 amino acids. Between the trimmed V and J ends, which lost 2 bases and 2 bases, there was a span of 7 bases. CDR3: CASSLPGAYEQYF. In DNA form, the CDR3 reads TGTGCCAGCAGTTTACCCGGAGCCTACGAGCAGTACTTC.

This chain connects TRBV9 to TRBJ1-5; a weak D match, TRBD1 (6 bases). V was cut by 0 bases and J by 6 bases, with 13 bases left in between. The CDR3 spans 15 residues. Germline CDR1 and CDR2: SGDLS and YYNGEE. This CDR3 reads CASSVGQGWGQPQHF. The CDR3 DNA reads TGTGCCAGCAGCGTAGGTCAGGGGTGGGGTCAGCCCCAGCATTTT.

This chain joins TRBV11-3 and TRBJ2-5; D ambiguous. The ends were cut back, 2 bases at V and 7 bases at J, with 11 bases in the middle. The CDR3 has 13 residues. CDR1 is SGHNT and CDR2 is YENEEA in the germline V gene. DNA of the CDR3: TGTGCCAGCAGCTTACGTGGTAATCGGACCCAGTACTTC. Translated: CASSLRGNRTQYF.